A selection of T cell receptor beta chains follows, all from one sample in a study of identifying expanded T cells in peripheral blood. This table comes from immunoSEQ multiplex PCR, and its TCRdb copy is limited to in-frame clones, with some not included. The table has 100,000 or so clones, 70% to 90% seen once. Sequenced sample: blood. Receptors originate from a person between 18 and 75 years old in good health. Both conserved end residues are part of each CDR3. The order of the fields is CDR3 length, clone size, D gene, J gene, V gene, CDR3 DNA, CDR3 protein. The D gene is left open where the match is weak. Size is stated for part of the rows, as once, few or many counts, or as a class when the clone is expanded.

length: 15; size: many; D: TRBD1; J: TRBJ1-2; V: TRBV7-9; DNA: TGTGCCAGCAGTTCGAGACAGGGAACGGGCTATGGCTACACCTTC; CDR3: CASSSRQGTGYGYTF
length: 15; size: .; D: .; J: TRBJ1-5; V: TRBV6-1; DNA: TGTGCCAGCAGTGTGGACAGCTATAGCAATCAGCCCCAGCATTTT; CDR3: CASSVDSYSNQPQHF
length: 14; size: .; D: .; J: TRBJ2-6; V: TRBV27; DNA: TGTGCCAGCACCCGGTTTGCTGGGGCCAACGTCCTGACTTTC; CDR3: CASTRFAGANVLTF
length: 12; size: .; D: .; J: TRBJ1-3; V: TRBV11-2; DNA: TGTGCCAGCAGCCCTGTTGGAAACACCATATATTTT; CDR3: CASSPVGNTIYF
length: 17; size: few; D: TRBD1; J: TRBJ1-6; V: TRBV4-3; DNA: TGCGCCAGCAGCCAAGATACAACAGGGGGGCCCGTTTCGCCCCTCCACTTT; CDR3: CASSQDTTGGPVSPLHF
length: 15; size: .; D: .; J: TRBJ1-3; V: TRBV7-8; DNA: TGTGCCAGCAGTTATGATGTCTACTCTGGAAACACCATATATTTT; CDR3: CASSYDVYSGNTIYF
length: 15; size: once; D: .; J: TRBJ2-4; V: TRBV7-9; DNA: TGTGCCAGCAGCTCGGGGCGCGGGGGCCGTAACATTCAGTACTTC; CDR3: CASSSGRGGRNIQYF
length: 16; size: .; D: TRBD1; J: TRBJ2-3; V: TRBV14; DNA: TGTGCCAGCAGCCTCCGGACAGGGTTTAGCACAGATACGCAGTATTTT; CDR3: CASSLRTGFSTDTQYF
length: 15; size: .; D: .; J: TRBJ2-1; V: TRBV25-1; DNA: TGTGCCAGCAGTGAAGTTGTGTTTCCCTACAATGAGCAGTTCTTC; CDR3: CASSEVVFPYNEQFF
length: 17; size: .; D: TRBD2; J: TRBJ2-1; V: TRBV10-3; DNA: TGTGCCATCAGTCGAGACCCTAGCGGGGGGGCCTACAATGAGCAGTTCTTC; CDR3: CAISRDPSGGAYNEQFF
length: 13; size: .; D: .; J: TRBJ1-6; V: TRBV6-1; DNA: TGTGCCAGCAGAAAGGACTATAATTCACCCCTCCACTTT; CDR3: CASRKDYNSPLHF
length: 17; size: .; D: TRBD1; J: TRBJ1-3; V: TRBV5-1; DNA: TGCGCCAGCAGCCGGGACCCACAGGGGACGATCCTAAACACCATATATTTT; CDR3: CASSRDPQGTILNTIYF
length: 16; size: .; D: .; J: TRBJ1-6; V: TRBV15; DNA: TGTGCCACCAGCAGAGCCCGAGGGCCCGGTAATTCACCCCTCCACTTT; CDR3: CATSRARGPGNSPLHF
length: 18; size: once; D: TRBD1; J: TRBJ2-7; V: TRBV6-4; DNA: TGTGCCAGCAGTGACTGGGACCGGCAGGGGGTGGTTTCTACCGAGCAGTACTTC; CDR3: CASSDWDRQGVVSTEQYF
length: 15; size: .; D: .; J: TRBJ2-7; V: TRBV4-3; DNA: TGCGCCAGCAGCCAAGGGGGGACGCCCCATTACGAGCAGTACTTC; CDR3: CASSQGGTPHYEQYF
length: 12; size: .; D: .; J: TRBJ1-2; V: TRBV2; DNA: TGTGCCAGCAGTGACTCAGGGAATGGCTACACCTTC; CDR3: CASSDSGNGYTF
length: 13; size: .; D: .; J: TRBJ1-3; V: TRBV7-9; DNA: TGTGCCAGCAGCTTAGATGCCGGAAACACCATATATTTT; CDR3: CASSLDAGNTIYF
length: 17; size: .; D: .; J: TRBJ2-3; V: TRBV5-3; DNA: TGTGCCAGAAGCCGTCGGGACCTGAACCCCGGCACAGATACGCAGTATTTT; CDR3: CARSRRDLNPGTDTQYF
length: 17; size: .; D: TRBD2; J: TRBJ2-7; V: TRBV7-6; DNA: TGTGCCAGCAGCCCCCCCCCGACTAGCGCGTTATCCTACGAGCAGTACTTC; CDR3: CASSPPPTSALSYEQYF
length: 17; size: .; D: TRBD1; J: TRBJ2-2; V: TRBV15; DNA: TGTGCCACCAGCAAAACTACAGGGGGCGCGGACACCGGGGAGCTGTTTTTT; CDR3: CATSKTTGGADTGELFF
length: 15; size: .; D: TRBD1; J: TRBJ2-3; V: TRBV15; DNA: TGTGCCACCAGCAGAGGACAGGGGGCCACAGATACGCAGTATTTT; CDR3: CATSRGQGATDTQYF
length: 15; size: .; D: TRBD1; J: TRBJ1-3; V: TRBV6-1; DNA: TGTGCCAGCAGTGCCACAGGGGGCTCAGTAAACACCATATATTTT; CDR3: CASSATGGSVNTIYF
length: 15; size: .; D: .; J: TRBJ2-1; V: TRBV7-7; DNA: TGTGCCACCACCGCCGTCCGGGACGGCTACAATGAGCAGTTCTTC; CDR3: CATTAVRDGYNEQFF
length: 15; size: .; D: .; J: TRBJ2-7; V: TRBV7-2; DNA: TGTGCCAGCAGCTTAGCGACAGGTGGGCCCTACGAGCAGTACTTC; CDR3: CASSLATGGPYEQYF
length: 15; size: .; D: .; J: TRBJ1-1; V: TRBV10-3; DNA: TGTGCCATCAGTGAAGGGAGAAAACCTAACACTGAAGCTTTCTTT; CDR3: CAISEGRKPNTEAFF
length: 15; size: .; D: .; J: TRBJ1-5; V: TRBV2; DNA: TGTGCCAGCGGGGAACAGGGTTTGAGCAATCAGCCCCAGCATTTT; CDR3: CASGEQGLSNQPQHF
length: 13; size: .; D: .; J: TRBJ1-6; V: TRBV7-2; DNA: TGTGCCAGCAGAGGGACACACACTTCACCCCTCCACTTT; CDR3: CASRGTHTSPLHF
length: 14; size: .; D: TRBD2; J: TRBJ2-5; V: TRBV4-2; DNA: TGTGCCAGCAGCCAAGTATCGGGGGGGGAGACCCAGTACTTC; CDR3: CASSQVSGGETQYF
length: 12; size: .; D: .; J: TRBJ2-5; V: TRBV5-1; DNA: TGCGCCAGCAGCCAGGGCGCGGAGACCCAGTACTTC; CDR3: CASSQGAETQYF
length: 17; size: .; D: .; J: TRBJ1-6; V: TRBV4-3; DNA: TGCGCCAGCAGCCAAGATGCGGGTGCAGTCACCCGTTCACCCCTCCACTTT; CDR3: CASSQDAGAVTRSPLHF
length: 15; size: .; D: TRBD2; J: TRBJ2-4; V: TRBV7-2; DNA: TGTGCCAGCAGTCCGCCGGGGGGGCCGAGGAACATTCAGTACTTC; CDR3: CASSPPGGPRNIQYF
length: 17; size: .; D: .; J: TRBJ2-1; V: TRBV12-5; DNA: TGTGCTAGTGGTTTGGTACGCGTGGGTCGCTCCTACAATGAGCAGTTCTTC; CDR3: CASGLVRVGRSYNEQFF
length: 14; size: .; D: .; J: TRBJ2-2; V: TRBV27; DNA: TGTGCCAGCAGTTTAGCAAGGGTCGCCGGGGAGCTGTTTTTT; CDR3: CASSLARVAGELFF
length: 12; size: .; D: .; J: TRBJ1-1; V: TRBV29-1; DNA: TGCAGCGTTGTAGGCCAGAACACTGAAGCTTTCTTT; CDR3: CSVVGQNTEAFF
length: 13; size: .; D: .; J: TRBJ1-4; V: TRBV6-5; DNA: TGTGCCAGCAGGCGCGGACGAAATGAAAAACTGTTTTTT; CDR3: CASRRGRNEKLFF
length: 12; size: .; D: .; J: TRBJ2-2; V: TRBV5-6; DNA: TGTGCCAGCAGCTTGATCTCTGGGGAGCTGTTTTTT; CDR3: CASSLISGELFF
length: 16; size: few; D: .; J: TRBJ1-2; V: TRBV13; DNA: TGTGCCAGCAGCCTGAGTTACCTACCGACGCTCTATGGCTACACCTTC; CDR3: CASSLSYLPTLYGYTF
length: 14; size: .; D: .; J: TRBJ2-1; V: TRBV6-6; DNA: TGTGCCAGCAGTTACAATCTAGCGCAAAGGGAGCAGTTCTTC; CDR3: CASSYNLAQREQFF